Below, 18 T cell receptor beta chains from the same sample are listed, as sequenced in a study of CD8 T cells in Susac syndrome (dated by TCRdb to the late 2010s). Library preparation was by the immunoSEQ multiplex PCR assay. RNA was extracted using the RNeasy kit, and roughly 0.45 to 1 microgram was reverse transcribed with random hexamers. In TCRdb, the public reads were trimmed at Q25 with fastp and aligned with MiXCR, with productive beta chains retained. When rows share a CDR3 protein, they turn into one entry using the most common DNA and genes. In this sample the table shows approximately 120,000 distinct CDR3 sequences, around 94% of which occur a single time. In total, the top ten clones hold under 0.095% of the sample. The material sequenced was CD4+ T cells from PBMCs. These receptors all come from a human donor in good health.

The chain uses TRBV10-3 and TRBJ2-2, with 7 bases fitting TRBD2. V dropped 5 bases and J dropped 1; count of bases not matched to a gene: 4. Germline V gives CDR1 ENHRY, CDR2 SYGVKD. This CDR3 contains 15 residues. The CDR3: CAISPGGGNTGELFF. CDR3 DNA: TGTGCCATCAGTCCTGGCGGGGGGAACACCGGGGAGCTGTTTTTT.

The chain is built from TRBV19 and TRBJ2-7, with D perhaps being TRBD1 or TRBD2 (5 bases each). Germline lookup yields CDR1 LNHDA and CDR2 SQIVND (reference sequence). Trimming left V 4 bases short and J 2 bases short, with 12 bases between. The CDR3 is made up of 14 amino acids. The chain's CDR3 is CASSTPGPAYEQYF. In DNA form, the CDR3 reads TGTGCCAGTAGTACACCGGGACCTGCCTACGAGCAGTACTTC.

The chain has TRBV10-3 and TRBJ1-6; 9 nucleotides match TRBD1. The length of the CDR3 is 14 residues. The germline gives CDR1 ENHRY, CDR2 SYGVKD. The ends lost 4 bases at V and 10 bases at J; junction bases unmatched: 5. The CDR3 coding sequence is TGTGCCATCAGTGTGGGGACAGGGAACTCACCCCTCCACTTT. Protein sequence: CAISVGTGNSPLHF.

The chain couples TRBV18 to TRBJ2-3, with TRBD2 matching over 9 bases. Per the germline V gene, CDR1 is KGHSH and CDR2 is LQKENI. The CDR3 is 15 amino acids. Unmatched junction bases numbered 7, after V lost 4 bases and J lost 5 bases. This CDR3 reads CASSQLAGRGDTQYF. The CDR3, as DNA: TGTGCCAGCTCACAGCTAGCGGGGCGGGGAGATACGCAGTATTTT.

The chain combines TRBV6-1 with TRBJ2-6; the match to TRBD1 covers 9 bases. J gave up 0 bases and V 4 bases, and 7 bases lay outside the gene matches. The V gene's germline CDR1 is MNHNS and CDR2 SASEGT. There are 18 residues in the CDR3. CDR3 coding DNA: TGTGCCAGCAGTGTGATGCCGGGACAGGGCTCTGGGGCCAACGTCCTGACTTTC. Protein product: CASSVMPGQGSGANVLTF.

CDR3 DNA: TGTGCCAGCTCGGGACTAGCGCGTGCCAATGAGCAGTTCTTC. Residues: CASSGLARANEQFF. V usage is TRBV5-6 and J usage is TRBJ2-1; 10 nucleotides align to TRBD2. Germline V gene sequence: CDR1 SGHDT, CDR2 YYEEEE. V lost 7 bases and J lost 6; bases outside the gene matches: 7. The CDR3 contains 14 residues.

CDR3 in DNA: TGTGCCAGCAGGAAGTCAGTAGGGGGAGGGGAGACCCAGTACTTC. Protein product: CASRKSVGGGETQYF. The V call is TRBV12-3 or TRBV12-4, the J call TRBJ2-5; D possibly corresponds to TRBD2 (7 bases). The CDR3 extends over 15 amino acids. V shed 6 bases and J shed 5 bases, with 19 bases lying between them.

J is TRBJ2-2 and V is TRBV5-1, with TRBD2 matching 7 bases. CDR1 is SGHRS, CDR2 YFSETQ, per germline. The CDR3 spans 15 residues. J lost 1 base, V lost 2 bases, and 2 bases had no gene match. The CDR3 bases are TGCGCCAGCAGCTTCTCTAGCGGGAACACCGGGGAGCTGTTTTTT. Encoded protein: CASSFSSGNTGELFF.

This chain links TRBV29-1 with TRBJ2-4; 7 positions agree with TRBD2. Per the germline V gene, CDR1 is SQVTM and CDR2 is ANQGSEA. V trimming: 4 bases; J trimming: 8 bases; junction bases outside the gene matches: 14. The CDR3 consists of 15 residues. The CDR3 DNA reads as TGCAGCGTTGGATCGGGGTGGACTAGTCCGGACATTCAGTACTTC. Translated, it gives CSVGSGWTSPDIQYF.

This clonotype appeared a single time. For the CDR3, the DNA is TGTGCCAGCAGCTTAACCCGACTAGGACCCGATACGCAGTATTTT. Translation gives CASSLTRLGPDTQYF. The V call is TRBV7-9, the J call TRBJ2-3, with a possible D match to TRBD2 (6 bases). The CDR3 consists of 15 residues. Germline V CDR1 and CDR2: SEHNR, FQNEAQ (reference sequence). V lost 2 bases to trimming and J lost 6 bases, with 15 bases between them. Full variable domain (rest looked up from reference TRBV7-9 and TRBJ2-3): DTGVSQNPRHKITKRGQNVTFRCDPISEHNRLYWYRQTLGQGPEFLTYFQNEAQLEKSRLLSDRFSAERPKGSFSTLEIQRTEQGDSAMYLCASSLTRLGPDTQYFGPGTRLTVL.

The rearrangement uses TRBV5-1 and TRBJ2-7, with D perhaps matching TRBD2 (5 bases). Germline V gives CDR1 SGHRS, CDR2 YFSETQ. This CDR3 spans 17 amino acids. V was clipped by 0 bases and J by 0 bases, with 16 bases between them. CDR3 coding DNA: TGCGCCAGCAGCTTGGCCGCCCATCCGGGATCCTCCTACGAGCAGTACTTC. It specifies CASSLAAHPGSSYEQYF.

This rearrangement joins TRBV20-1 to TRBJ1-1; D unresolved. The CDR3 extends over 13 amino acids. V gave up 6 bases and J gave up 4 bases, with 15 bases separating them. Germline V gives CDR1 DFQATT, CDR2 SNEGSKA (reference sequence). Written as DNA, the CDR3 is TGCAGTGCCGCGGACCTGCTACCCACTGAAGCTTTCTTT. Its translation is CSAADLLPTEAFF.

CDR3 residues: CASRVDPNSYEQYF. CDR3 coding DNA: TGTGCCAGCAGGGTTGACCCTAATTCTTACGAGCAGTACTTC. This sequence joins TRBV3-1 and TRBJ2-7; D is unclear. Germline V gives CDR1 LGHDT, CDR2 YNNKEL (reference sequence). Deletions cut 6 bases from V and 4 bases from J, with 16 bases between. The CDR3 loop spans 14 amino acids.

This chain connects TRBV19 to TRBJ2-2; D is unresolved. The CDR3 has 13 amino acids. Germline V gene lookup returns CDR1 LNHDA and CDR2 SQIVND (reference sequence). Trimming took 5 bases from V and 6 from J, leaving 10 bases between them. CDR3 protein: CASSRTVAGELFF. DNA of the CDR3: TGTGCCAGTAGTCGAACGGTTGCCGGGGAGCTGTTTTTT.

The rearrangement joins TRBV7-9 to TRBJ2-3, with 13 bases aligning to TRBD2. V trimming: 3 bases; J trimming: 1 base; junction bases outside the gene matches: 4. The germline V gene encodes CDR1 SEHNR and CDR2 FQNEAQ (reference sequence). The CDR3 contains 17 residues. CDR3 sequence: CASSFRLAGGGTDTQYF. The CDR3 nucleotides are TGTGCCAGCAGCTTCAGACTAGCGGGAGGCGGCACAGATACGCAGTATTTT.

This clonotype was seen only once. The chain employs TRBV20-1 and TRBJ1-3; weak D call: TRBD1 (5 bases). Germline CDR1 DFQATT, CDR2 SNEGSKA (reference sequence). This CDR3 region has 14 residues. V lost 1 base and J 2 bases, leaving 9 bases between the germline ends. CDR3 bases: TGCAGTGCTAGAGTGGCGGGGGCTGGAAACACCATATATTTT. It encodes CSARVAGAGNTIYF.

This sequence joins TRBV29-1 and TRBJ2-1; D remains ambiguous. Per the germline V gene, CDR1 is SQVTM and CDR2 is ANQGSEA. Trimming shortened V by 0 bases and J by 2 bases, and 5 bases separated the two germline ends. This CDR3 has 13 amino acids. CDR3 coding DNA: TGCAGCGTTGAAGATCTTACCTACAATGAGCAGTTCTTC. It yields the protein CSVEDLTYNEQFF.

The gene calls are TRBV19 and TRBJ1-5, with D maybe TRBD1 (6 bases). Trimming took off 7 bases at V and 2 bases at J, with 15 bases between the two ends. Germline loops: CDR1 LNHDA, CDR2 SQIVND (reference sequence). This CDR3 is 15 amino acids long. The CDR3 DNA follows: TGTGCCAGTACTGATCAGGGGAGGCGCAATCAGCCCCAGCATTTT. It yields the protein CASTDQGRRNQPQHF.